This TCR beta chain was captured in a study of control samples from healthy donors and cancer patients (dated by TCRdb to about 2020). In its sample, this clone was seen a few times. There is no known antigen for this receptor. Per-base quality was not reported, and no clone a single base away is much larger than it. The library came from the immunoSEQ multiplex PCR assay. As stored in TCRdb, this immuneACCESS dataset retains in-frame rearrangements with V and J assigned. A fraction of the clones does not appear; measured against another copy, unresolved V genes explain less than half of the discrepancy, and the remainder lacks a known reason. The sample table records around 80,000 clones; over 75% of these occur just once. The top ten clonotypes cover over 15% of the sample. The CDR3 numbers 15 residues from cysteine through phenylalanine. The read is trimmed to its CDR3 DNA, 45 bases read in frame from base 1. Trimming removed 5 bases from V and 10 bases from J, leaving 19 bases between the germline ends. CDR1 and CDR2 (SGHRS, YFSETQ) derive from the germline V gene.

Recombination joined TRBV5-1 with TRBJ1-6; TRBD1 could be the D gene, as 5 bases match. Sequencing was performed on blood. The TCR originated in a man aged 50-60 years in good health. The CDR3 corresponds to CASSPGPRMGSPLHF. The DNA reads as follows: TGCGCCAGCAGTCCGGGACCCAGAATGGGCTCACCCCTCCACTTT.